The sequence of this T cell receptor (beta chain) was determined in a study of cytomegalovirus exposure and HLA in healthy donors. For the study at large: Most genotyped donors, 81% of 350 to 500, had Caucasian-associated genetic ancestry.

Germline CDR1 MDHEN, CDR2 SYDVKM. This CDR3 spans 15 amino acids. Trimming removed 2 bases from V and 3 bases from J; junction bases left unmatched: 4. Vbeta (60) and Jbeta (13) primers were used in the PCR. Original data processing: An analysis that came later counted some 80 million unique TCR beta chains, 10 million to 12 million shared. The method was immunoSEQ multiplex PCR; TCRdb's version includes in-frame clones alone and lacks a portion of them. That table supplies the V and J calls and clone size; D and trimming were determined from the DNA. The sample has 150,000 to 200,000 clones, over 60% seen once; the top ten hold about 1.6%.

The source material was PBMCs. The gene calls are TRBV28 and TRBJ2-7; 10 positions match TRBD2. This receptor was taken from a girl under 18 in good health and CMV-seronegative. In DNA form, the CDR3 reads TGTGCCAGCAGTTTAAGAACTAGCGGGGACTACGAGCAGTACTTC. Translating gives CASSLRTSGDYEQYF.